What follows are 6 T cell receptor beta chains derived from one specimen sequenced in a study of cytomegalovirus exposure and HLA in healthy donors. PCR used 60 Vbeta primers and 13 Jbeta primers. This table comes from immunoSEQ multiplex PCR, and its TCRdb copy is limited to in-frame clones, with some not included. The sample lists 90,000 to 150,000 clones; 78% were seen once. Input material: PBMCs. The receptor set was obtained from a woman aged 25 to 39 in good health and CMV-seropositive.

There are a few counts of this clone. Different DNA sequences within this sample yield the same CDR3. The V and J genes are TRBV10-3 and TRBJ1-6; D not resolved. Trimming removed 2 bases from V and 7 bases from J, with 12 bases in between. In germline, CDR1 is ENHRY, CDR2 SYGVKD. CDR3 length equals 15 residues. The CDR3, as DNA: TGTGCCATCAGTGAGAGGGCAGCGGGCAATTCACCCCTCCACTTT. Its protein product is CAISERAAGNSPLHF.

The J gene is TRBJ2-7, the V gene TRBV5-4; D possibly corresponds to TRBD1 (6 bases). Germline V lookup: CDR1 SGHNT, CDR2 YYREEE (reference sequence). The V end lost 0 bases, the J end lost 2 bases, and 9 bases lay between the germline ends. This CDR3 region has 14 residues. The CDR3 protein is CASSLAGQTYEQYF. In DNA form, the CDR3 reads TGTGCCAGCAGCTTGGCCGGACAGACCTACGAGCAGTACTTC. The full variable domain, rest sourced from reference TRBV5-4 and TRBJ2-7, is ETGVTQSPTHLIKTRGQQVTLRCSSQSGHNTVSWYQQALGQGPQFIFQYYREEENGRGNFPPRFSGLQFPNYSSELNVNALELDDSALYLCASSLAGQTYEQYFGPGTRLTVT.

The chain has TRBV30 and TRBJ2-3; tentatively, D is TRBD1 (6 bases). Trimming cost V 2 bases and J 4 bases, with 13 bases left between them. The CDR3 consists of 14 residues. Germline lookup yields CDR1 GTSNPN and CDR2 SVGIG (reference sequence). The CDR3 DNA reads as TGTGCCTGGAGTAAAAGGGGGTCGGCAGATACGCAGTATTTT. This translates into CAWSKRGSADTQYF.

V is TRBV2 and J is TRBJ2-7; D is uncertain. Trimming removed 3 bases from V and 0 bases from J, with 9 bases in between. This CDR3 comprises 14 residues. Germline V lookup: CDR1 SNHLY, CDR2 FYNNEI. The CDR3 protein is CASSEMLSSYEQYF. As DNA, the CDR3 is TGTGCCAGCAGTGAGATGCTGAGCTCCTACGAGCAGTACTTC.

V is TRBV5-1 and J is TRBJ2-2; weak D call: TRBD2 (7 bases). The CDR3 has 13 amino acids. Germline-derived CDR1 and CDR2 are SGHRS and YFSETQ. V was trimmed by 5 bases and J by 10 bases, leaving 15 bases between them. The CDR3 protein is CASSLIGGPELFF. DNA for the CDR3: TGCGCCAGCAGTTTGATCGGGGGGCCGGAGCTGTTTTTT.

The chain combines TRBV7-3 with TRBJ2-3; TRBD2 matches 13 bases. There are 15 residues in the CDR3. The germline gives CDR1 SGHTA, CDR2 FQGTGA. V lost 4 bases to trimming and J lost 5 bases; unmatched junction nucleotides: 3. This CDR3 is CASSSGTSGEDTQYF. As DNA, the CDR3 is TGTGCCAGCAGCTCCGGGACTAGCGGGGAAGATACGCAGTATTTT.